These T cell receptor beta chains were read from a single sample in a study of T cells in localized non-small cell lung cancer. Assay: immunoSEQ multiplex PCR; the TCRdb copy retains only in-frame clones and omits some. The table includes thousands of clones, under 30% detected once. The sample in question was lung tumor tissue, obtained before any cancer treatment. These receptors were taken from a woman aged 40-70 years with stage I lung adenocarcinoma. The conserved cysteine and the conserved F or W are not part of the CDR3 here. Fields, in order: V gene, J gene, CDR3 protein.

v_call: TRBV5-1
j_call: TRBJ1-4
cdr3_aa: ASSSGQGAEKLF

v_call: TRBV11-3
j_call: TRBJ2-7
cdr3_aa: ASSLTTNTYEQY

v_call: TRBV11-3
j_call: TRBJ1-6
cdr3_aa: ASSFSRDRPSPLH

v_call: TRBV11-3
j_call: TRBJ2-3
cdr3_aa: ASSGVISGGPLDTQY

v_call: TRBV18
j_call: TRBJ2-5
cdr3_aa: ASSPPGQGLETQY

v_call: TRBV30
j_call: TRBJ2-5
cdr3_aa: ALGLAGSETQY

v_call: TRBV14
j_call: TRBJ2-7
cdr3_aa: ASSPRGYEQY

v_call: TRBV11-3
j_call: TRBJ1-1
cdr3_aa: ASSFSPPQDTEAF

v_call: TRBV6-8
j_call: TRBJ2-1
cdr3_aa: ASGGTGPYNEQF

v_call: TRBV11-1
j_call: TRBJ1-6
cdr3_aa: ASSVWDSSSYNSPLH

v_call: TRBV29-1
j_call: TRBJ2-3
cdr3_aa: SAQTDTDTQY

v_call: TRBV30
j_call: TRBJ1-4
cdr3_aa: AWSVLGEKLF

v_call: TRBV11-3
j_call: TRBJ2-1
cdr3_aa: ASSLDRRTDNEQF

v_call: TRBV4-1
j_call: TRBJ2-5
cdr3_aa: ASSQAGVANQETQY

v_call: TRBV6-8
j_call: TRBJ1-6
cdr3_aa: ASSRGGESPLH

v_call: TRBV11-3
j_call: TRBJ2-6
cdr3_aa: ASSLVGTSVSGANVLT

v_call: TRBV9
j_call: TRBJ2-3
cdr3_aa: ASSVSAPGADTQY

v_call: TRBV18
j_call: TRBJ1-1
cdr3_aa: ASSSRTVGNTEAF

v_call: TRBV9
j_call: TRBJ2-1
cdr3_aa: ASSRPPNEQF

v_call: TRBV7-5
j_call: TRBJ2-7
cdr3_aa: ASSPQGLAGSYEQY

v_call: TRBV9
j_call: TRBJ2-1
cdr3_aa: ASRYLPPNEQF

v_call: TRBV6-8
j_call: TRBJ2-1
cdr3_aa: ASTTRTSAYNEQF

v_call: TRBV18
j_call: TRBJ2-1
cdr3_aa: ASSPTRAPYNEQF

v_call: TRBV12-5
j_call: TRBJ1-3
cdr3_aa: ASGTEWRGNTIY

v_call: TRBV25-1
j_call: TRBJ2-7
cdr3_aa: ASSGVRGAGKNYEQY

v_call: TRBV28
j_call: TRBJ2-7
cdr3_aa: ASSSPGTGSYEQY

v_call: TRBV29-1
j_call: TRBJ1-2
cdr3_aa: SVERGHGYGYT

v_call: TRBV11-3
j_call: TRBJ1-3
cdr3_aa: ASSLKVGSSSGNTIY

v_call: TRBV14
j_call: TRBJ1-3
cdr3_aa: ASSTRQMISGNTIY

v_call: TRBV5-1
j_call: TRBJ2-6
cdr3_aa: ASSHRTGSGANVLT

v_call: TRBV6-8
j_call: TRBJ2-1
cdr3_aa: ASSYSRGGFYNEQF

v_call: TRBV19
j_call: TRBJ2-7
cdr3_aa: ASSMGQGPVYEQY

v_call: TRBV12-5
j_call: TRBJ1-5
cdr3_aa: ASRQGRNQPQH

v_call: TRBV11-3
j_call: TRBJ2-5
cdr3_aa: ASTNLWGVETQY

v_call: TRBV2
j_call: TRBJ2-7
cdr3_aa: ASSTGVPYEQY

v_call: TRBV29-1
j_call: TRBJ1-2
cdr3_aa: SVARTGDYGYT

v_call: TRBV6-8
j_call: TRBJ2-7
cdr3_aa: ASSEVNRAGATYEQY

v_call: TRBV11-3
j_call: TRBJ2-2
cdr3_aa: ASSLDIANTGELF

v_call: TRBV5-1
j_call: TRBJ2-1
cdr3_aa: ASSLDSSRSSYNEQF

v_call: TRBV15
j_call: TRBJ2-5
cdr3_aa: ATSRGRQGQETQY

v_call: TRBV11-3
j_call: TRBJ1-2
cdr3_aa: ASSAGLSDSRVNGYT

v_call: TRBV6-8
j_call: TRBJ1-2
cdr3_aa: ASGRQDNYGYT

v_call: TRBV19
j_call: TRBJ2-4
cdr3_aa: ASSIGREDIQY

v_call: TRBV9
j_call: TRBJ2-3
cdr3_aa: ASSAGTGGRDTQY

v_call: TRBV29-1
j_call: TRBJ2-5
cdr3_aa: SVIRNRETQY

v_call: TRBV6-8
j_call: TRBJ1-2
cdr3_aa: ASTRGQGPYGYT

v_call: TRBV11-3
j_call: TRBJ2-5
cdr3_aa: ASSLWSTGLWETQY

v_call: TRBV18
j_call: TRBJ1-3
cdr3_aa: ASSESSLDSGNTIY

v_call: TRBV9
j_call: TRBJ1-2
cdr3_aa: ASSGEEGLRGYT

v_call: TRBV15
j_call: TRBJ2-5
cdr3_aa: ATRRAGTDGETQY

v_call: TRBV18
j_call: TRBJ1-2
cdr3_aa: ASSSEEAGYT

v_call: TRBV19
j_call: TRBJ2-1
cdr3_aa: ASSIGWGVSYNEQF

v_call: TRBV28
j_call: TRBJ2-5
cdr3_aa: ASSPGPGETQY

v_call: TRBV10-3
j_call: TRBJ2-2
cdr3_aa: ASKKDRGSGGTGELF

v_call: TRBV29-1
j_call: TRBJ2-7
cdr3_aa: SARTGANEQY

v_call: TRBV11-3
j_call: TRBJ1-2
cdr3_aa: ASSLQGSPLYRYGYT

v_call: TRBV11-3
j_call: TRBJ1-6
cdr3_aa: ASSLVGVVYNSPLH

v_call: TRBV11-3
j_call: TRBJ2-3
cdr3_aa: ASSLFRGRSTDTQY

v_call: TRBV11-3
j_call: TRBJ1-2
cdr3_aa: ASSAGTVNYGYT

v_call: TRBV6-8
j_call: TRBJ2-5
cdr3_aa: ASNRQGPQETQY